The TCR beta chain under discussion was sequenced for a study of blood T cell repertoires in COVID-19. Study in general: T cells, B-cell-depleted T cells, or PBMCs provided the cDNA or gDNA that served as material.

The age range of participants was about 18 to 95 years, with residence in 20 to 25 US areas. Assignment of participants to cohorts was predicated upon participant-reported clinical history. There are 14 residues in the CDR3. The germline V and J ends were trimmed by 4 bases and 3 bases, with 13 bases remaining between them. Germline V CDR1 and CDR2: SGHNT, YYREEE (reference sequence). In the original analysis: Amplification of reference gene primers provided the estimated nucleated cell counts. Some clones are missing from TCRdb's copy, which holds only in-frame ones; the method was immunoSEQ multiplex PCR. That table gives V, J and clone size, and the DNA gave D and trimming. The sample records 370,000 or so clones, more than 75% being singletons.

The gene calls are TRBV5-4 and TRBJ1-1, with D unresolved. The sequence was obtained from a man younger than 45 who had recovered from COVID-19. The sequenced sample consisted of PBMCs or T cells enriched from blood (not recorded which). The CDR3 reads CASSHMVADTEAFF. CDR3 DNA sequence: TGTGCCAGCAGCCACATGGTTGCGGACACTGAAGCTTTCTTT.